The 4 T cell receptor beta chains listed next were all sequenced from one sample in a study of early T cells in non-severe SARS-CoV-2 infection. TCRdb re-called the 5' RACE reads through MiXCR, storing one row per CDR3 protein. Among approximately 35,000 distinct CDR3 sequences listed, under 6.5% were seen once. Sequencing was carried out using whole blood. The source is an adult who was a healthcare worker with PCR-confirmed SARS-CoV-2 infection or an uninfected control (not recorded which).

This clonotype was recorded many times. The chain links TRBV30 to TRBJ1-1, with D maybe TRBD1 (5 bases). Trimming took 2 bases from V and 12 from J, leaving 16 bases between them. The CDR3 is made up of 12 amino acids. Germline V gene data show CDR1 as GTSNPN and CDR2 as SVGIG (reference sequence). The CDR3 coding sequence is TGTGCCTGGAGTATCGGGACCTGGGATTCTTTCTTT. It encodes CAWSIGTWDSFF.

This clonotype was seen repeatedly, ten times or more. The V and J genes are TRBV20-1 and TRBJ1-6; D perhaps matches TRBD1 (5 bases). Germline V gene data show CDR1 as DFQATT and CDR2 as SNEGSKA (reference sequence). The CDR3 loop spans 14 amino acids. V was pared by 1 base and J by 8 bases, with 12 bases between. The CDR3 sequence is CSARVGRGDSPLHF. DNA of the CDR3: TGCAGTGCTAGAGTAGGGAGGGGCGATTCACCCCTCCACTTT.

Many counts were recorded for this clonotype. The rearrangement uses TRBV6-4 and TRBJ2-3; 8 bases fit TRBD2. CDR3 length: 15 amino acids. CDR1 and CDR2 from the germline V gene are MRHNA and SNTAGT. Trimming took 0 bases from V and 1 from J; bases not matched to a gene: 0. CDR3 in amino acids: CASSDSSGGTDTQYF. DNA of the CDR3: TGTGCCAGCAGTGACTCTAGCGGGGGCACAGATACGCAGTATTTT.

There are many counts of this clonotype. The chain is built from TRBV11-2 and TRBJ2-5; a possible D gene is TRBD1 (5 bases). The CDR3 runs 15 residues. The germline V gene has CDR1 SGHAT and CDR2 FQNNGV. Trimming pared 5 bases from V and 5 bases from J, leaving 18 bases between. CDR3 in DNA: TGTGCCAGCAGCCCACAAGGCGCGGCAGGGGAGACCCAGTACTTC. Encoded protein: CASSPQGAAGETQYF.